Below, 17 T cell receptor beta chains from the same sample are listed, as sequenced in a study of T-cell memory formation after mild COVID-19. Each CDR3 protein gets one entry after TCRdb re-called the 5' RACE reads with MiXCR. Here the sample spans around 200,000 distinct CDR3 sequences, about a fifth being singletons. Sequenced sample: PBMCs or a T cell subset sorted from them (not recorded which). Receptor source: an adult woman who had mild COVID-19 (a few samples of this study predate the infection). Cell type and time point are not known.

There are a few counts of this clonotype. The chain links TRBV27 to TRBJ1-5, with D tentatively TRBD1 (5 bases). V lost 8 bases and J 4 bases, leaving 12 bases between the germline ends. CDR3 size: 13 residues. In germline, CDR1 is MNHEY, CDR2 SMNVEV (reference sequence). The CDR3 region has the DNA TGTGCCAGCCAGGGAGCGGGTAATCAGCCCCAGCATTTT. It translates to CASQGAGNQPQHF.

The V and J genes are TRBV9 and TRBJ1-1, with no clear D. The germline V and J ends were trimmed by 2 bases and 5 bases, with 10 bases remaining between them. The CDR3 has 13 residues. From germline, CDR1 is SGDLS and CDR2 YYNGEE. The CDR3 DNA follows: TGTGCCAGCAGCGTCGTTTTGGGTACTGAAGCTTTCTTT. Protein: CASSVVLGTEAFF.

This clonotype turned up a few times. The rearrangement uses TRBV7-2 and TRBJ2-1, with 13 bases aligning to TRBD2. The CDR3 extends over 19 amino acids. The V gene's germline CDR1 is SGHTA and CDR2 FQGNSA. The ends lost 4 bases at V and 10 bases at J; junction bases unmatched: 19. Here the CDR3 DNA reads TGTGCCAGCAGCTCTACTTTGGGGGTGGGGACTAGCGGGGAGTTGGAGCAGTTCTTC. It specifies CASSSTLGVGTSGELEQFF.

This clonotype has more than one count but fewer than ten. The gene calls are TRBV7-8 and TRBJ2-7; a possible D gene is TRBD2 (6 bases). Trimming took off 6 bases at V and 3 bases at J, with 12 bases between the two ends. CDR1 is SGHVS and CDR2 is FQNEAQ in the germline V gene. This CDR3 is built from 13 residues. The CDR3 sequence: CASRPTSSYEQYF. The CDR3 DNA follows: TGTGCCAGCAGGCCAACTAGCAGCTACGAGCAGTACTTC.

The V and J genes are TRBV5-1 and TRBJ2-6, with D hard to call. Germline assignment: CDR1 SGHRS and CDR2 YFSETQ. The CDR3 has 18 residues. Trimming left V 4 bases short and J 4 bases short, with 21 bases between. CDR3 DNA sequence: TGCGCCAGCAGCCCCACCCCTGTTCCCAGGTCGGGGGCCAACGTCCTGACTTTC. It is translated as CASSPTPVPRSGANVLTF. The variable domain in full, with the rest retrieved from reference TRBV5-1 and TRBJ2-6, is KAGVTQTPRYLIKTRGQQVTLSCSPISGHRSVSWYQQTPGQGLQFLFEYFSETQRNKGNFPGRFSGRQFSNSRSEMNVSTLELGDSALYLCASSPTPVPRSGANVLTFGAGSRLTVL.

The J gene is TRBJ2-2, the V gene TRBV12-3 or TRBV12-4, with 15 positions matching TRBD2. The CDR3 sequence is 18 residues long. The V segment lost 3 bases and the J segment 5 bases; nucleotides outside the gene matches: 7. The CDR3 loop is CASSFVGLAGGGTGELFF. CDR3 coding DNA: TGTGCCAGCAGTTTCGTGGGACTAGCGGGAGGAGGAACCGGGGAGCTGTTTTTT.

This clonotype has just a few counts. The genes are TRBV4-3 and TRBJ2-7; D is ambiguous. Trimming cost V 1 base and J 0 bases, with 10 bases left between them. The CDR3 is 15 amino acids. Germline-derived CDR1 and CDR2 are LGHNA and YSLEER. The CDR3, as DNA: TGCGCCAGCAGCCAAGCAGGCGTTGCCTCCTACGAGCAGTACTTC. This sequence encodes CASSQAGVASYEQYF.

The sample holds a few counts of this clonotype. The chain couples TRBV12-3 or TRBV12-4 to TRBJ2-6; D not resolved. Trimming took off 5 bases at V and 0 bases at J, with 8 bases between the two ends. This CDR3 region has 15 residues. CDR3 sequence (DNA): TGTGCCAGCAGTCCACACCTCTCTGGGGCCAACGTCCTGACTTTC. Protein product: CASSPHLSGANVLTF.

In DNA, the CDR3 is TGTGCCAGCAGCCAAAATCCCGGACAGGGGGCGAGAGGCTACACCTTC. Its translation: CASSQNPGQGARGYTF. The chain links TRBV4-2 to TRBJ1-2, with 11 bases matching TRBD1. Per the germline V gene, CDR1 is LGHNA and CDR2 is YNFKEQ. V lost 2 bases and J lost 8; bases outside the gene matches: 10. The CDR3 has 16 amino acids.

The gene calls are TRBV27 and TRBJ2-7, with unresolved D. V lost 6 bases and J 6 bases, leaving 12 bases between the germline ends. Germline CDR1 and CDR2: MNHEY and SMNVEV (reference sequence). There are 12 residues in the CDR3. The CDR3 is CASSLSRGEQYF. The DNA of the CDR3 is TGTGCCAGCAGCCTAAGCAGAGGCGAGCAGTACTTC.

The CDR3 loop is CATQPGLAYNEQFF. The DNA for the CDR3 is TGTGCCACCCAGCCGGGACTAGCTTACAATGAGCAGTTCTTC. V usage is TRBV10-3 and J usage is TRBJ2-1; TRBD2 matches at 9 bases. With 10 bases clipped from V and 4 bases from J, the junction kept 8 bases outside the gene matches. The length of the CDR3 is 14 residues. Germline V gene data show CDR1 as ENHRY and CDR2 as SYGVKD.

This clonotype has a handful of counts. The V and J genes are TRBV7-9 and TRBJ2-7; D remains unclear. The CDR3 has 13 amino acids. Germline values: CDR1 SEHNR, CDR2 FQNEAQ (reference sequence). The V end was cut by 7 bases, the J end by 1 base, with 11 bases between. In DNA form, the CDR3 reads TGTGCCAGCAAACCTGGGAATTCCTACGAGCAGTACTTC. The encoded protein is CASKPGNSYEQYF.

The sample holds a few counts of this clonotype. The chain has TRBV7-9 and TRBJ2-7; D is uncertain. With 5 bases removed from V and 5 bases from J, the gap between germline ends came to 16 bases. CDR1 SEHNR and CDR2 FQNEAQ come from the germline V gene (reference sequence). CDR3 length: 14 residues. For the CDR3, the DNA is TGTGCCAGCAGCCCCCGGACCGCCCCCAACGAGCAGTACTTC. Amino acids: CASSPRTAPNEQYF.

V gene TRBV7-9 combines with J gene TRBJ1-1; D gene unclear. The CDR3 has 13 residues. Germline CDR1 is SEHNR and CDR2 is FQNEAQ (reference sequence). The V end was cut by 1 base, the J end by 5 bases, with 8 bases between. CDR3 sequence: CASSLGEATEAFF. DNA for the CDR3: TGTGCCAGCAGCTTAGGGGAAGCAACTGAAGCTTTCTTT.

The genes are TRBV7-9 and TRBJ2-1, with 13 nucleotides matching TRBD2. The CDR3 is 15 residues long. With 7 bases clipped from V and 7 bases from J, the junction kept 7 bases outside the gene matches. The germline V gene encodes CDR1 SEHNR and CDR2 FQNEAQ (reference sequence). CDR3 nucleotide sequence: TGTGCCAGCACTGGACTAGCGGGGGTAAAGAATGAGCAGTTCTTC. Protein: CASTGLAGVKNEQFF.

The J gene is TRBJ2-6, the V gene TRBV12-3 or TRBV12-4, with D perhaps matching TRBD2 (5 bases). V lost 7 bases to trimming and J lost 0 bases, with 7 bases between them. The CDR3 loop spans 14 amino acids. Here the CDR3 reads CASTEGSGANVLTF. The CDR3 nucleotides read TGTGCCAGCACCGAGGGCTCTGGGGCCAACGTCCTGACTTTC.

V gene TRBV6-4 combines with J gene TRBJ2-2, with 8 bases identical to TRBD2. The germline gives CDR1 MRHNA, CDR2 SNTAGT. After removal of 4 bases from V and 4 bases from J, the junction contained 14 bases not matched to a gene. This CDR3 region has 18 residues. CDR3 sequence: CASSVVAGMGFPTGELFF. For the CDR3, the DNA is TGTGCCAGCAGTGTGGTAGCGGGAATGGGGTTTCCCACCGGGGAGCTGTTTTTT.